Following are 7 T cell receptor beta chains from one sample sequenced in a study of T cells in localized non-small cell lung cancer. Some clones are missing from TCRdb's copy, which holds only in-frame ones; the method was immunoSEQ multiplex PCR. The data contain about 25,000 clones, roughly 90% of them seen just once; the ten biggest clones take up roughly 13%. Sequences were derived from peripheral blood, sampled before any cancer treatment. These TCRs come from a female donor aged 60 or older with stage I lung adenocarcinoma.

The rearrangement joins TRBV29-1 to TRBJ1-2; TRBD1 matches at 7 bases. Germline V gene data show CDR1 as SQVTM and CDR2 as ANQGSEA. J gave up 5 bases and V 3 bases, and 9 bases lay outside the gene matches. The CDR3 is 14 amino acids. The CDR3 bases are TGCAGCGTTGACCTCTATCAGGGGGTTTATGGCTACACCTTC. This translates into CSVDLYQGVYGYTF.

This clone was seen just once. This chain connects TRBV5-5 to TRBJ2-7; D tentatively fits TRBD1 or TRBD2 (5 bases each). V lost 0 bases, J lost 5 bases, and 15 bases lay in between. CDR3 length: 15 residues. CDR1 SGHKS and CDR2 YYEKEE come from the germline V gene (reference sequence). CDR3 protein: CASSLVLSGGHEQYF. CDR3 bases: TGTGCCAGCAGCTTGGTCCTCTCTGGGGGTCACGAGCAGTACTTC.

The chain carries TRBV6-5 and TRBJ2-3; 10 bases map to TRBD2. Germline loops: CDR1 MNHEY, CDR2 SVGAGI. The CDR3 spans 14 residues. The ends lost 8 bases at V and 2 bases at J; junction bases unmatched: 4. The CDR3, as DNA: TGTGCCAGCTCTAGCGGGGGATACACAGATACGCAGTATTTT. It codes for CASSSGGYTDTQYF.

V gene TRBV5-1 combines with J gene TRBJ1-3; 7 bases align to TRBD1. Germline lookup yields CDR1 SGHRS and CDR2 YFSETQ. Trimming cost V 4 bases and J 4 bases; bases outside gene matches: 8. The CDR3 consists of 15 residues. The CDR3 sequence: CASSGGQTGGNTIYF. Written as DNA, the CDR3 is TGCGCCAGCAGCGGCGGGCAGACAGGGGGAAACACCATATATTTT.

The V and J genes are TRBV10-3 and TRBJ2-3; 7 bases are shared with TRBD2. CDR3 length: 18 amino acids. Trimming at V came to 2 bases and at J to 0 bases, leaving 11 bases not matched to a gene. The germline CDR1 and CDR2 sequences are ENHRY and SYGVKD. CDR3 sequence: CAISEIGSAGTSTDTQYF. The CDR3 DNA reads as TGTGCCATCAGTGAGATTGGTTCAGCGGGGACTAGCACAGATACGCAGTATTTT.

The gene calls are TRBV7-6 and TRBJ2-5, with 7 bases that match TRBD2. Trimming took 6 bases from V and 5 from J; bases not matched to a gene: 9. Per the germline V gene, CDR1 is SGHVS and CDR2 is FNYEAQ. The CDR3 spans 14 residues. The CDR3 loop is CASSGGRAGETQYF. DNA for the CDR3: TGTGCCAGCAGTGGAGGGAGGGCCGGGGAGACCCAGTACTTC.

V gene TRBV9 combines with J gene TRBJ2-3; the D is unclear. Trimming pared 0 bases from V and 1 base from J, leaving 3 bases between. CDR3 length: 13 amino acids. The V gene's germline CDR1 is SGDLS and CDR2 YYNGEE. The CDR3 here is CASSVGGTDTQYF. The CDR3 DNA sequence: TGTGCCAGCAGCGTAGGGGGCACAGATACGCAGTATTTT.